This TCR beta chain came from a study of blood T cell repertoires in COVID-19. Study as a whole: Samples came from the United States, Italy and Spain, spanning acute and convalescent COVID-19. Sources were T cells, B-cell-depleted T cells, or PBMCs; the material itself was cDNA or gDNA.

Trimming left V 3 bases short and J 10 bases short, with 18 bases between. CDR1 is MDHEN, CDR2 SYDVKM, per germline. The CDR3 is 14 amino acids. Original handling: Reference gene primer amplification yielded estimated nucleated cell counts. TCRdb's table, derived via immunoSEQ multiplex PCR, lists solely in-frame clones and lacks some. D and trimming come from the DNA, and the V and J calls and clone size come from that table. This repertoire shows about 380,000 clones, about 80% found once; its top ten account for about 1.2%. The V call is TRBV28, the J call TRBJ1-2, with D perhaps TRBD1 (6 bases). The receptor was isolated from a human donor with acute or convalescent COVID-19. The donor label of this sample is uncertain. The sequencing input was peripheral blood. The CDR3: CASSFQGTSPFYTF. CDR3 sequence (DNA): TGTGCCAGCAGTTTTCAAGGGACATCTCCTTTCTACACCTTC.